The 28 T cell receptor beta chains below all came from one sample that was sequenced in a study of cytomegalovirus exposure and HLA in healthy donors (dated by TCRdb to about 2017). The receptor library was made with the immunoSEQ multiplex PCR assay. TCRdb mirrors the immuneACCESS table, restricted to in-frame sequences. Some clones are absent from its copies; in checked studies, under half trace to an unresolved V gene, and the reason for the others is unknown. This sample is represented by 150,000 to 200,000 clones; approximately 80% of them were singletons. The ten biggest clones cover approximately 2% of the sample. The sample comprised PBMCs. The receptor source for this set is a man aged 25 to 40 in good health and CMV-seropositive.

J is TRBJ2-1 and V is TRBV4-3, with D possibly being TRBD2 (5 bases). Trimming pared 1 base from V and 4 bases from J, leaving 8 bases between. Per germline, CDR1 LGHNA and CDR2 YSLEER. The CDR3 sequence is 14 residues long. The CDR3 DNA is TGCGCCAGCAGCCAAGTCGGGGAATACAATGAGCAGTTCTTC. Amino acids: CASSQVGEYNEQFF.

A single count supports this clone. The chain joins TRBV6-5 to TRBJ1-6, with TRBD1 matching 10 bases. The trim removed 6 bases at V and 9 bases at J, leaving 5 bases unmatched. The CDR3 has 14 amino acids. Germline CDR1 MNHEY, CDR2 SVGAGI. The CDR3 DNA reads as TGTGCCAGCAGCCCCGACAGGGGGCCTTCACCCCTCCACTTT. Translating it yields CASSPDRGPSPLHF.

The J gene is TRBJ1-4, the V gene TRBV27; 8 nucleotides match TRBD1. The V and J ends lost 3 bases and 7 bases, in that order; junction bases with no gene match: 10. CDR1 and CDR2 from the germline V gene are MNHEY and SMNVEV (reference sequence). The CDR3 has 16 amino acids. CDR3 DNA: TGTGCCAGCAGTTTTGTGAAAACAGGGGGGAGTGAAAAACTGTTTTTT. This gives the protein CASSFVKTGGSEKLFF.

The genes are TRBV9 and TRBJ2-5; D gene uncertain. Germline-derived CDR1 and CDR2 are SGDLS and YYNGEE. Trimming cost V 1 base and J 5 bases, with 15 bases left between them. The CDR3 has 15 amino acids. CDR3 sequence reads: CASSVTQSHAETQYF. For the CDR3, the DNA is TGTGCCAGCAGCGTAACTCAAAGCCACGCGGAGACCCAGTACTTC. Supplemented by reference TRBV9 and TRBJ2-5, the full variable domain reads DSGVTQTPKHLITATGQRVTLRCSPRSGDLSVYWYQQSLDQGLQFLIQYYNGEERAKGNILERFSAQQFPDLHSELNLSSLELGDSALYFCASSVTQSHAETQYFGPGTRLLVL.

The gene calls are TRBV4-1 and TRBJ2-3; 9 bases line up with TRBD2. The CDR3 runs to 18 residues. The germline CDR1 and CDR2 sequences are MGHRA and YSYEKL. Losses at the gene ends were 6 bases for V and 6 bases for J; bases not matched to a gene: 19. CDR3 sequence reads: CASSPWEVSGGSGDTQYF. The CDR3 DNA reads TGCGCCAGCAGTCCATGGGAAGTTAGCGGGGGCTCGGGGGATACGCAGTATTTT.

A single count supports this clone. Distinct nucleotide sequences in the sample also encode this CDR3. V gene TRBV7-3 combines with J gene TRBJ2-3; 11 bases are shared with TRBD2. From germline, CDR1 is SGHTA and CDR2 FQGTGA. Germline trimming cut 0 bases from V and 4 bases from J; bases unmatched to any gene: 0. The CDR3 loop spans 15 amino acids. The CDR3 region has the DNA TGTGCCAGCAGCTTAACTAGCGGGGGGGCAGATACGCAGTATTTT. It yields the protein CASSLTSGGADTQYF.

The rearrangement uses TRBV5-3 and TRBJ2-1, with TRBD1 identical over 10 bases. TRBV5-3 is assigned to the ORF class and has an uncertain function. V lost 0 bases and J lost 7; bases outside the gene matches: 4. The CDR3 extends over 15 amino acids. The CDR3 DNA follows: TGTGCCAGAAGCTTGGGACAGGGGGCATGGAATGAGCAGTTCTTC. Its protein is CARSLGQGAWNEQFF.

This sequence joins TRBV5-1 and TRBJ2-7; perhaps TRBD1 as D (5 bases). The germline gives CDR1 SGHRS, CDR2 YFSETQ. The germline V and J ends were trimmed by 0 bases and 2 bases, with 12 bases remaining between them. The CDR3 contains 15 residues. CDR3 nucleotide sequence: TGCGCCAGCAGCTTGGCCGGTACAGGAGCCTACGAGCAGTACTTC. It specifies CASSLAGTGAYEQYF.

V and J are TRBV13 and TRBJ2-1; 9 bases fit TRBD1. Germline loops: CDR1 PRHDT, CDR2 FYEKMQ (reference sequence). V was pared by 0 bases and J by 7 bases, with 4 bases of the junction left unmatched. The CDR3 length is 15 residues. In DNA form, the CDR3 reads TGTGCCAGCAGCTTAGGCTTGACAGGGGGGAATGAGCAGTTCTTC. Protein: CASSLGLTGGNEQFF.

The rearrangement joins TRBV7-9 to TRBJ2-2; D perhaps matches TRBD2 (7 bases). Germline assignment: CDR1 SEHNR and CDR2 FQNEAQ (reference sequence). V was cut by 5 bases and J by 6 bases, with 16 bases left in between. The CDR3 runs to 15 residues. Here the CDR3 reads CASSPPGGPSGELFF. CDR3 DNA: TGTGCCAGCAGCCCTCCCGGGGGGCCCTCCGGGGAGCTGTTTTTT. The full variable domain, in which reference TRBV7-9 and TRBJ2-2 provide the parts outside the CDR3, is DTGVSQNPRHKITKRGQNVTFRCDPISEHNRLYWYRQTLGQGPEFLTYFQNEAQLEKSRLLSDRFSAERPKGSFSTLEIQRTEQGDSAMYLCASSPPGGPSGELFFGEGSRLTVL.

The chain uses TRBV10-3 and TRBJ1-2, with D hard to call. V shed 2 bases and J shed 6 bases, with 10 bases lying between them. The CDR3 is 13 amino acids. Germline V lookup: CDR1 ENHRY, CDR2 SYGVKD. The CDR3 DNA sequence: TGTGCCATCAGTGAGGCGGGATCGGATGGCTACACCTTC. Translation gives CAISEAGSDGYTF.

This chain connects TRBV7-9 to TRBJ2-3; 7 positions agree with TRBD2. Germline loops: CDR1 SEHNR, CDR2 FQNEAQ (reference sequence). V dropped 5 bases and J dropped 0; count of bases not matched to a gene: 5. The CDR3 sequence is 15 residues long. CDR3 nucleotide sequence: TGTGCCAGCAGCCCTTGGGGGGGGAGCACAGATACGCAGTATTTT. This encodes CASSPWGGSTDTQYF.

The genes are TRBV10-3 and TRBJ2-1; 8 bases fit TRBD1. J lost 7 bases, V lost 4 bases, and 6 bases had no gene match. Germline V gene data show CDR1 as ENHRY and CDR2 as SYGVKD. The CDR3 has 14 amino acids. Here the CDR3 DNA reads TGTGCCATCAGTGCTTGGACAGGGATGAATGAGCAGTTCTTC. Translation gives CAISAWTGMNEQFF.

This clone has only one observation. V is TRBV7-2 and J is TRBJ1-1; the match to TRBD1 covers 9 bases. Germline CDR1 SGHTA, CDR2 FQGNSA. V shed 3 bases and J 7 bases; nucleotides not matched to a gene: 15. This CDR3 has 17 amino acids. Written as DNA, the CDR3 is TGTGCCAGCAGCTTCCACTCGGGGACAGGGTCCGACAGTGAAGCTTTCTTT. Protein: CASSFHSGTGSDSEAFF.

Only one count was recorded for this clone. The chain carries TRBV30 and TRBJ1-4; D gene ambiguous. This CDR3 is 15 amino acids long. In germline, CDR1 is GTSNPN, CDR2 SVGIG (reference sequence). V lost 0 bases to trimming and J lost 6 bases, with 14 bases between them. CDR3 bases: TGTGCCTGGAGTGTTAGGTCAGACTTCTATGAAAAACTGTTTTTT. Protein product: CAWSVRSDFYEKLFF.

The chain couples TRBV9 to TRBJ2-3; the match to TRBD1 covers 8 bases. CDR1 and CDR2 (germline): SGDLS, YYNGEE. This CDR3 contains 14 residues. Trimming at V came to 0 bases and at J to 15 bases, leaving 12 bases not matched to a gene. This CDR3 is CASSVALQGAPAYF. CDR3 nucleotide sequence: TGTGCCAGCAGCGTAGCTCTTCAGGGGGCCCCCGCATATTTT.

J is TRBJ1-2 and V is TRBV6-5, with 9 bases aligning to TRBD1. J lost 4 bases, V lost 6 bases, and 6 bases had no gene match. Germline CDR1 MNHEY, CDR2 SVGAGI. The CDR3 contains 14 residues. In nucleotides, the CDR3 is TGTGCCAGCAGGGTAGGACAGGGGATCTATGGCTACACCTTC. This codes for CASRVGQGIYGYTF.

This clone was detected once. The chain couples TRBV5-4 to TRBJ2-7; D is perhaps TRBD1 (6 bases). CDR1 is SGHNT and CDR2 is YYREEE in the germline V gene (reference sequence). The CDR3 is 14 residues long. Trimming cost V 2 bases and J 2 bases, with 11 bases left between them. The CDR3 protein is CASSFDSGAYEQYF. The CDR3 DNA follows: TGTGCCAGCAGCTTTGACTCAGGGGCCTACGAGCAGTACTTC.

The rearrangement joins TRBV18 to TRBJ2-2; 7 bases map to TRBD1. The CDR3 is 16 amino acids. The trim removed 1 base at V and 0 bases at J, leaving 2 bases unmatched. CDR1 and CDR2 (germline): KGHSH, LQKENI. CDR3 in amino acids: CASSPRDSANTGELFF. CDR3 DNA sequence: TGTGCCAGCTCACCACGGGACAGCGCGAACACCGGGGAGCTGTTTTTT.

This clone was detected only a few times. The gene calls are TRBV11-3 and TRBJ2-1; 7 bases agree with TRBD1. The CDR3 contains 15 residues. CDR1 and CDR2 from the germline V gene are SGHNT and YENEEA. The trim removed 0 bases at V and 7 bases at J, leaving 6 bases unmatched. The CDR3 spells CASSLERGRSNEQFF. The CDR3 nucleotides read TGTGCCAGCAGCTTAGAGAGGGGGCGGTCTAATGAGCAGTTCTTC. Full variable domain (outside the CDR3, taken from reference TRBV11-3 and TRBJ2-1): EAGVVQSPRYKIIEKKQPVAFWCNPISGHNTLYWYLQNLGQGPELLIRYENEEAVDDSQLPKDRFSAERLKGVDSTLKIQPAELGDSAVYLCASSLERGRSNEQFFGPGTRLTVL.

The chain recombines TRBV29-1 with TRBJ1-2; 9 bases agree with TRBD1. From germline, CDR1 is SQVTM and CDR2 ANQGSEA. J lost 6 bases, V lost 5 bases, and 4 bases had no gene match. CDR3 length: 12 residues. In DNA, the CDR3 is TGCAGCGTTCGGGACAGGGCCCATGGCTACACCTTC. Its protein product is CSVRDRAHGYTF. Based on the CDR3 plus reference TRBV29-1 and TRBJ1-2, the full variable domain is SAVISQKPSRDICQRGTSLTIQCQVDSQVTMMFWYRQQPGQSLTLIATANQGSEATYESGFVIDKFPISRPNLTFSTLTVSNMSPEDSSIYLCSVRDRAHGYTFGSGTRLTVV.

This clone occurred a few times. The CDR3, as DNA: TGTGCCAGCAGCTTAGCCGGGACTAGCAGCAATGAGCAGTTCTTC. It is translated as CASSLAGTSSNEQFF. V and J are TRBV7-8 and TRBJ2-1; TRBD2 matches 9 bases. Germline V CDR1 and CDR2: SGHVS, FQNEAQ. With 0 bases clipped from V and 6 bases from J, the junction kept 3 bases outside the gene matches. The CDR3 is 15 amino acids.

The V gene is TRBV7-2, the J gene TRBJ2-7, with 8 bases fitting TRBD1. The germline CDR1 and CDR2 sequences are SGHTA and FQGNSA. V gave up 4 bases and J gave up 4 bases; unmatched junction bases: 9. CDR3 length equals 15 residues. The CDR3 nucleotides are TGTGCCAGCAGCTATCACGGGACAGGCCTTTACGAGCAGTACTTC. It is translated as CASSYHGTGLYEQYF.

The CDR3 nucleotides read TGCGCCAGCAGCGCCGCCTTGGAGATTCATGGCTACACCTTC. It is translated as CASSAALEIHGYTF. The J gene is TRBJ1-2, the V gene TRBV4-3; D is unresolved. CDR3 length: 14 residues. Trimming cost V 5 bases and J 6 bases, with 16 bases left between them. Per the germline V gene, CDR1 is LGHNA and CDR2 is YSLEER.

The rearrangement joins TRBV11-3 to TRBJ2-7; 8 bases match TRBD1. There are 14 residues in the CDR3. Germline trimming cut 4 bases from V and 2 bases from J; bases unmatched to any gene: 4. Germline values: CDR1 SGHNT, CDR2 YENEEA. The CDR3: CASSSDRGPYEQYF. Written as DNA, the CDR3 is TGTGCCAGCAGCTCAGACAGGGGCCCCTACGAGCAGTACTTC.

The sample holds a few counts of this clone. The chain recombines TRBV27 with TRBJ1-1; D is undetermined. With 8 bases removed from V and 9 bases from J, the gap between germline ends came to 16 bases. The CDR3 covers 12 residues. Germline lookup yields CDR1 MNHEY and CDR2 SMNVEV (reference sequence). For the CDR3, the DNA is TGTGCCAGCCTCCGGGTTGGGTCTAAAGCTTTCTTT. It yields the protein CASLRVGSKAFF.

V is TRBV4-3 and J is TRBJ1-1, with TRBD1 as a possible D gene (5 bases). The V end lost 3 bases, the J end lost 1 base, and 9 bases lay between the germline ends. CDR1 and CDR2 (germline): LGHNA, YSLEER. The CDR3 loop spans 14 amino acids. CDR3 DNA: TGCGCCAGCAGCCAGGGCAGGGCGAACACTGAAGCTTTCTTT. As protein: CASSQGRANTEAFF.

This chain uses TRBV6-1 with TRBJ1-2; 7 positions agree with TRBD1. The CDR3 has 15 amino acids. Per germline, CDR1 MNHNS and CDR2 SASEGT. Trimming at V came to 3 bases and at J to 1 base, leaving 5 bases not matched to a gene. The CDR3 DNA follows: TGTGCCAGCAGTGATCGACAGGGTGGTAACTATGGCTACACCTTC. Its translation is CASSDRQGGNYGYTF.